These T cell receptor beta chains were read from a single sample in a study of spatial heterogeneity in lung cancer. TCRdb called the 5' RACE reads again in MiXCR, with one record for every CDR3 protein. The sample contains roughly 120,000 distinct CDR3 sequences, more than 9% of which appear only once. The material was PBMCs, obtained at follow-up. The source of these receptors is a male donor with early-stage non-small cell lung cancer. The CDR3 runs from the conserved cysteine through the conserved F or W. The D gene is left open where the match is weak. The listing skips clone size in some rows; elsewhere it reads once, few, many or a size class.

>TRBD2|TRBJ2-1|many|TRBV29-1
CSAAAWGGVDEQFF
TGCAGCGCTGCCGCCTGGGGGGGAGTGGATGAGCAGTTCTTC
>TRBD1|TRBJ1-5|few|TRBV28
CASSILTGDNQPQHF
TGTGCCAGCAGCATCCTTACAGGGGACAATCAGCCCCAGCATTTT
>TRBD1|TRBJ1-1|-|TRBV20-1
CSAPKQGTEAFF
TGCAGTGCTCCAAAACAGGGGACTGAAGCTTTCTTT
>TRBD1|TRBJ1-4|-|TRBV5-5
CASSLAPGQGGEKLFF
TGTGCCAGCAGCCTCGCTCCGGGACAGGGAGGAGAAAAACTGTTTTTT
>-|TRBJ2-7|many|TRBV29-1
CSVLEGYEQYF
TGCAGCGTCCTTGAGGGTTACGAGCAGTACTTC
>-|TRBJ2-1|-|TRBV20-1
CSAIVPGYNEQFF
TGCAGTGCAATAGTACCGGGCTACAATGAGCAGTTCTTC
>-|TRBJ2-1|few|TRBV29-1
CSVERQANNEQFF
TGCAGCGTTGAAAGACAGGCTAACAATGAGCAGTTCTTC
>TRBD1|TRBJ1-2|-|TRBV4-1
CASSQDRGQGKSGYTF
TGCGCCAGCAGCCAAGATCGAGGACAGGGAAAAAGTGGCTACACCTTC
>TRBD1|TRBJ1-2|many|TRBV20-1
CSPREDRDSYTF
TGCAGCCCCCGGGAGGACAGGGACTCCTACACCTTC
>TRBD2|TRBJ2-3|few|TRBV7-3
CASSALLGTSGGTDTQYF
TGTGCCAGCAGCGCATTACTAGGAACTAGCGGGGGAACAGATACGCAGTATTTT
>TRBD1|TRBJ1-5|-|TRBV19
CASNKFTGGHSNQPQHF
TGTGCCAGTAATAAATTCACAGGGGGCCATAGCAATCAGCCCCAGCATTTT
>-|TRBJ1-2|few|TRBV15
CATSRESGVGGYTF
TGTGCCACCAGCAGAGAATCAGGGGTGGGTGGCTACACCTTC
>-|TRBJ1-2|-|TRBV20-1
CSAGENYGYTF
TGCAGTGCTGGGGAAAACTATGGCTACACCTTC
>-|TRBJ1-2|-|TRBV5-5
CASSFGAPQGNYGYTF
TGTGCCAGCAGCTTCGGAGCACCACAGGGCAACTATGGCTACACCTTC
>-|TRBJ1-3|many|TRBV5-1
CASSLNGGSSGNTIYF
TGCGCCAGCAGCTTGAATGGCGGCAGCTCTGGAAACACCATATATTTT
>-|TRBJ1-5|many|TRBV2
CASSDEGYQPQHF
TGTGCCAGCAGTGATGAAGGGTATCAGCCCCAGCATTTT
>-|TRBJ1-6|-|TRBV7-9
CASSPPLRGEDSPLHF
TGTGCCAGCAGCCCTCCGTTGAGGGGCGAGGATTCACCCCTCCACTTT
>-|TRBJ1-2|-|TRBV28
CASSFSLERGYTF
TGTGCCAGCAGTTTCTCGCTGGAGAGAGGCTACACCTTC
>TRBD1|TRBJ1-6|many|TRBV10-3
CAISRDRVASPLHF
TGTGCCATCAGTCGGGACAGGGTGGCTTCACCCCTCCACTTT
>-|TRBJ2-1|-|TRBV2
CASTGRNEQFF
TGTGCCAGCACTGGGCGGAATGAGCAGTTCTTC
>-|TRBJ1-5|-|TRBV10-2
CASGGREQPQHF
TGCGCCAGCGGGGGCCGAGAACAGCCCCAGCATTTT
>-|TRBJ1-1|-|TRBV29-1
CSVGLGRVSTEAFF
TGCAGCGTTGGGTTAGGCAGGGTATCCACTGAAGCTTTCTTT
>-|TRBJ2-2|few|TRBV5-8
CASSLFVAGTGELFF
TGTGCCAGCAGCTTGTTTGTGGCCGGGACCGGGGAGCTGTTTTTT
>TRBD1|TRBJ1-4|many|TRBV23-1
CASSEQGGRQNEKLFF
TGCGCCAGCAGTGAACAAGGGGGCAGGCAGAATGAAAAACTGTTTTTT
>-|TRBJ2-4|-|TRBV2
CASSEARGLRDRAKNIQYF
TGTGCCAGCAGTGAAGCGCGGGGCCTCCGGGACCGAGCCAAAAACATTCAGTACTTC
>-|TRBJ2-2|-|TRBV5-1
CASSLEDGSTGELFF
TGCGCCAGCAGCTTAGAGGACGGGAGTACCGGGGAGCTGTTTTTT
>-|TRBJ1-2|many|TRBV7-9
CASSRTVNYGYTF
TGTGCCAGCAGCCGGACAGTCAACTATGGCTACACCTTC
>TRBD1|TRBJ1-5|many|TRBV29-1
CSAITGVGNQPQHF
TGCAGCGCCATTACAGGGGTCGGAAATCAGCCCCAGCATTTT
>-|TRBJ1-2|-|TRBV15
CATSRDWQVLGNYGYTF
TGTGCCACCAGCAGAGATTGGCAGGTTCTTGGAAACTATGGCTACACCTTC
>-|TRBJ2-3|many|TRBV29-1
CSVGNGAHTDTQYF
TGCAGCGTTGGGAACGGGGCTCACACAGATACGCAGTATTTT
>TRBD1|TRBJ1-3|-|TRBV25-1
CASSDFTGGPGNTIYF
TGTGCCAGCAGTGATTTCACAGGGGGCCCTGGAAACACCATATATTTT
>-|TRBJ1-1|-|TRBV29-1
CSVMTGMNTEAFF
TGCAGCGTAATGACAGGAATGAACACTGAAGCTTTCTTT
>-|TRBJ2-7|-|TRBV20-1
CSAPQSSSYEQYF
TGCAGTGCTCCCCAGAGCTCCTCCTACGAGCAGTACTTC
>-|TRBJ1-1|many|TRBV20-1
CKLSLQGGTEAFF
TGCAAATTAAGTTTGCAGGGTGGCACTGAAGCTTTCTTT
>-|TRBJ2-3|few|TRBV7-9
CASSSGGEPLSTDTQYF
TGTGCCAGCAGCTCAGGCGGGGAACCCCTTAGCACAGATACGCAGTATTTT
>TRBD2|TRBJ2-3|many|TRBV20-1
CSRGGSTDTQYF
TGCAGCCGGGGGGGAAGCACAGATACGCAGTATTTT
>-|TRBJ1-2|many|TRBV20-1
CSARVGAASGYTF
TGCAGTGCTAGAGTAGGGGCAGCTTCTGGCTACACCTTC
>TRBD1|TRBJ1-2|-|TRBV28
CASSPGTGPNYGYTF
TGTGCCAGCAGTCCCGGGACAGGGCCTAACTATGGCTACACCTTC
>-|TRBJ1-5|many|TRBV5-5
CASSFRERPGQPQHF
TGTGCCAGCAGCTTCCGTGAGAGGCCCGGTCAGCCCCAGCATTTT
>-|TRBJ1-2|-|TRBV18
CASSPFREDYGYTF
TGTGCCAGCTCACCCTTCCGCGAGGACTATGGCTACACCTTC
>-|TRBJ2-1|few|TRBV9
CASSNGWTPAYNEQFF
TGTGCCAGCAGCAATGGGTGGACACCAGCCTACAATGAGCAGTTCTTC
>-|TRBJ1-1|-|TRBV3-1
CASSQGGLGIFTEAFF
TGTGCCAGCAGCCAAGGGGGCCTGGGCATTTTCACTGAAGCTTTCTTT
>TRBD1|TRBJ1-4|-|TRBV7-9
CASRDTPGTGSEKLFF
TGTGCCAGCAGGGACACTCCCGGGACAGGCAGCGAAAAACTGTTTTTT
>TRBD1|TRBJ2-7|-|TRBV18
CASSTGEYEQYF
TGTGCCAGCTCAACAGGGGAATACGAGCAGTACTTC
>-|TRBJ2-3|-|TRBV6-1
CASSEGGHYTDTQYF
TGTGCCAGCAGTGAAGGGGGACACTACACAGATACGCAGTATTTT
>-|TRBJ1-5|few|TRBV9
CASSVRTVYSNQPQHF
TGTGCCAGCAGCGTCCGGACAGTCTATAGCAATCAGCCCCAGCATTTT
>TRBD1|TRBJ2-5|few|TRBV5-1
CASSSRTGRETQYF
TGCGCCAGCAGCTCGCGGACAGGGCGAGAGACCCAGTACTTC
>TRBD1|TRBJ2-5|-|TRBV7-2
CASSLALTGAETQYF
TGTGCCAGCAGCTTAGCGCTCACAGGGGCAGAGACCCAGTACTTC
>-|TRBJ2-5|few|TRBV24-1
CATSHVGGPGETQYF
TGTGCCACCAGCCACGTCGGGGGCCCAGGGGAGACCCAGTACTTC
>-|TRBJ2-1|many|TRBV28
CASSLMRGYGNEQFF
TGTGCCAGCAGTTTAATGAGGGGGTATGGCAATGAGCAGTTCTTC
>TRBD1|TRBJ1-6|many|TRBV20-1
CSATRGQSYNSPLHF
TGCAGTGCCACCCGGGGACAGTCCTATAATTCACCCCTCCACTTT
>-|TRBJ2-7|many|TRBV12-3/TRBV12-4
CASSLLPGASEQYF
TGTGCCAGCAGTTTACTCCCGGGAGCCTCGGAGCAGTACTTC